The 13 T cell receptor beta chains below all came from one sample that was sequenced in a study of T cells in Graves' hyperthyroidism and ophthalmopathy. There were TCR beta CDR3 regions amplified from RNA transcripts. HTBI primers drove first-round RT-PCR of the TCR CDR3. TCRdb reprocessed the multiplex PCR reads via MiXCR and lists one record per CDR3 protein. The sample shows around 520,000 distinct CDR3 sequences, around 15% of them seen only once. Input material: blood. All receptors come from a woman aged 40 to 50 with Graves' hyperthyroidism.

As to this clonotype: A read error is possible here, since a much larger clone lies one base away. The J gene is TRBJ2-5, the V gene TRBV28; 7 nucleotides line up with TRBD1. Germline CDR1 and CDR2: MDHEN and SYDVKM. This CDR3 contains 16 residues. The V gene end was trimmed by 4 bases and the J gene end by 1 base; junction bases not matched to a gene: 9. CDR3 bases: TGTGCCAGCAGTTCCCCCCAGGGACAGCCCCAAGAGACCCAGTACTTC. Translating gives CASSSPQGQPQETQYF.

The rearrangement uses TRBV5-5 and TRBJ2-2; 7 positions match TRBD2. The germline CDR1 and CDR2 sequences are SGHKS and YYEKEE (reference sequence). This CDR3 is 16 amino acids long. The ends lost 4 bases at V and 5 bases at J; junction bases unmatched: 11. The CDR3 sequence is CASSLRDLGGTGELFF. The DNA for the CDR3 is TGTGCCAGCAGCCTCCGGGACCTGGGAGGGACCGGGGAGCTGTTTTTT.

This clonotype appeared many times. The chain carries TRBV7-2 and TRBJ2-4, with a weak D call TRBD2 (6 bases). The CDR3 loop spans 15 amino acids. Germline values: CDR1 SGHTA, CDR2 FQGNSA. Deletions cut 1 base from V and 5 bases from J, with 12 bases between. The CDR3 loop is CASSLEGREENIQYF. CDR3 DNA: TGTGCCAGCAGCTTAGAGGGTAGGGAGGAAAACATTCAGTACTTC.

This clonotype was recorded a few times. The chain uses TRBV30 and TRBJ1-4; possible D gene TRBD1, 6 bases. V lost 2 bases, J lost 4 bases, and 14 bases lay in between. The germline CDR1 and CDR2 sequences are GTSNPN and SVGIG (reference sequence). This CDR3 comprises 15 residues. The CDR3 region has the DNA TGTGCCTGGAGTACGACAGGATTCCTTAATGAAAAACTGTTTTTT. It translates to CAWSTTGFLNEKLFF.

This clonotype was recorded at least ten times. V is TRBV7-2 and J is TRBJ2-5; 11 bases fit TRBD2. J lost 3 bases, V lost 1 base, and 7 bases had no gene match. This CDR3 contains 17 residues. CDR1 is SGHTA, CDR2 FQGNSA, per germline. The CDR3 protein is CASSLGRGSGREETQYF. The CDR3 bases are TGTGCCAGCAGCTTAGGACGGGGTAGCGGGAGGGAAGAGACCCAGTACTTC.

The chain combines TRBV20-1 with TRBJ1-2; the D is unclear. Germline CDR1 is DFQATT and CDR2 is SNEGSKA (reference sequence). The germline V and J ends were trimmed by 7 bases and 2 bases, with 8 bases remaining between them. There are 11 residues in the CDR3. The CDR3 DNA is TGCAGTGAACACCAGAACTATGGCTACACCTTC. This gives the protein CSEHQNYGYTF.

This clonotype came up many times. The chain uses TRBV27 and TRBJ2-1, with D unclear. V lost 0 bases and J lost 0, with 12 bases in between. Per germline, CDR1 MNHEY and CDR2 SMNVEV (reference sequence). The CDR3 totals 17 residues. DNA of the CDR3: TGTGCCAGCAGTTTATCGCTGGGCCTGAGCTCCTACAATGAGCAGTTCTTC. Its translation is CASSLSLGLSSYNEQFF.

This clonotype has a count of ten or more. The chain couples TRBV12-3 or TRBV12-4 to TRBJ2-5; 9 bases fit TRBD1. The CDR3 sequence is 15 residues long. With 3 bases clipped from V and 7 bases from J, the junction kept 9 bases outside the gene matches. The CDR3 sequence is CASSLGDRESGTQYF. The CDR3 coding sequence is TGTGCCAGCAGTTTGGGGGACAGGGAGTCGGGGACCCAGTACTTC.

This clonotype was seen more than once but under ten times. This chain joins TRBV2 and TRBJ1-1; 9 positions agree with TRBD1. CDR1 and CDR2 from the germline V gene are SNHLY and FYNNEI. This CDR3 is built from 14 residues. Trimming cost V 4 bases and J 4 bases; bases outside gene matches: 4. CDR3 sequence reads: CASSGQGDVTEAFF. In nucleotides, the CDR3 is TGTGCCAGCAGTGGACAGGGGGATGTCACTGAAGCTTTCTTT.

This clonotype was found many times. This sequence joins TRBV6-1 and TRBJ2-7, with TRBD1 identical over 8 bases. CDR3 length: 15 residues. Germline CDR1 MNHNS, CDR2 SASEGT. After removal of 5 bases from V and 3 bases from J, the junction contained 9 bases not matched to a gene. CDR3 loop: CASSPRGLDGYEQYF. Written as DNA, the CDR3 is TGTGCCAGCAGTCCCAGGGGGCTTGATGGCTACGAGCAGTACTTC.

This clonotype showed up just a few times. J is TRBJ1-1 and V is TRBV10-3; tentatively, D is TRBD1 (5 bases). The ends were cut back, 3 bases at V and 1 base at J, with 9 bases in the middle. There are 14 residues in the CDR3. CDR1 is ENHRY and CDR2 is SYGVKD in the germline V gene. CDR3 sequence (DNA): TGTGCCATCAGTGAAGGGGCGACGAACACTGAAGCTTTCTTT. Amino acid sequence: CAISEGATNTEAFF.

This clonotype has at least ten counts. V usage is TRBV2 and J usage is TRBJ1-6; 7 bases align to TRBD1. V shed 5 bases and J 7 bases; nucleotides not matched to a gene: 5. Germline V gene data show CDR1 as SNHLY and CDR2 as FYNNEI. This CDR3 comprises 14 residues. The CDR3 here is CASSIDRANSPLHF. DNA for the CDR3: TGTGCCAGCAGTATCGACAGGGCCAATTCACCCCTCCACTTT.

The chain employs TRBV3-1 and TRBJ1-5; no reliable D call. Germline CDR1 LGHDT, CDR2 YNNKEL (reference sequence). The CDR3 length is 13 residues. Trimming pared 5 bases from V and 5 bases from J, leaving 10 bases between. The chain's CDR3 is CASSDGSYQPQHF. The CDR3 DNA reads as TGTGCCAGCAGCGACGGGTCTTATCAGCCCCAGCATTTT.